A selection of T cell receptor beta chains follows, all from one sample in a study of OX40 agonist ivuxolimab in advanced cancers. TCRdb's copy holds only in-frame clones and misses some; the assay was immunoSEQ multiplex PCR. Found here are 90,000 or so clones, 92% of them singletons; the top ten hold 3.4%. Sequencing used CD4+ or CD8+ T cells sorted from blood, obtained in a trial of the OX40 agonist ivuxolimab. The receptors originated from an adult with an advanced solid tumor such as melanoma, head and neck, liver or kidney cancer. Each CDR3 is given with its conserved first and last residue. D genes are given only for firm matches. Clone size is shown for a subset of rows, as once, few, many or a class of expanded clone.

D gene: NA
V gene: TRBV4-1
clone size: NA
CDR3 length: 13
J gene: TRBJ2-7
CDR3 protein: CASSQAHSYEQYF
CDR3 DNA: TGCGCCAGCAGCCAGGCCCACTCCTACGAGCAGTACTTC

D gene: NA
V gene: TRBV4-1
clone size: NA
CDR3 length: 13
J gene: TRBJ1-1
CDR3 protein: CASSQDGYTEAFF
CDR3 DNA: TGCGCCAGCAGCCAGGACGGCTACACTGAAGCTTTCTTT

D gene: NA
V gene: TRBV28
clone size: few
CDR3 length: 11
J gene: TRBJ1-4
CDR3 protein: CASSLNEKLFF
CDR3 DNA: TGTGCCAGCAGTTTAAATGAAAAACTGTTTTTT

D gene: NA
V gene: TRBV9
clone size: once
CDR3 length: 15
J gene: TRBJ1-1
CDR3 protein: CASSVGAQGSDAAFF
CDR3 DNA: TGTGCCAGCAGCGTAGGAGCACAGGGATCTGATGCAGCTTTCTTT

D gene: TRBD1
V gene: TRBV30
clone size: few
CDR3 length: 13
J gene: TRBJ1-1
CDR3 protein: CAWSPRGGTEAFF
CDR3 DNA: TGTGCCTGGAGTCCCAGGGGGGGCACTGAAGCTTTCTTT

D gene: TRBD1
V gene: TRBV6-5
clone size: NA
CDR3 length: 15
J gene: TRBJ1-2
CDR3 protein: CASSYSEQGARGYTF
CDR3 DNA: TGTGCCAGCAGTTACTCAGAACAGGGGGCGCGTGGCTACACCTTC

D gene: NA
V gene: TRBV5-4
clone size: NA
CDR3 length: 11
J gene: TRBJ1-2
CDR3 protein: CASSFGGGYTF
CDR3 DNA: TGTGCCAGCAGCTTCGGGGGCGGCTACACCTTC

D gene: NA
V gene: TRBV7-2
clone size: NA
CDR3 length: 15
J gene: TRBJ1-3
CDR3 protein: CASSLGGGAGNTIYF
CDR3 DNA: TGTGCCAGCAGCTTAGGAGGTGGGGCTGGAAACACCATATATTTT

D gene: NA
V gene: TRBV27
clone size: NA
CDR3 length: 17
J gene: TRBJ2-7
CDR3 protein: CARTPGLLCLTFYEQYF
CDR3 DNA: TGTGCCAGGACACCGGGACTCCTATGTCTGACCTTCTACGAGCAGTACTTC

D gene: NA
V gene: TRBV15
clone size: NA
CDR3 length: 13
J gene: TRBJ2-5
CDR3 protein: CATSSRTEETQYF
CDR3 DNA: TGTGCCACCAGCAGCAGGACAGAAGAGACCCAGTACTTC

D gene: TRBD1
V gene: TRBV9
clone size: few
CDR3 length: 17
J gene: TRBJ1-2
CDR3 protein: CASSALGQGRGSYGYTF
CDR3 DNA: TGTGCCAGCAGCGCCCTGGGACAGGGACGTGGTAGCTATGGCTACACCTTC

D gene: NA
V gene: TRBV11-2
clone size: NA
CDR3 length: 12
J gene: TRBJ2-7
CDR3 protein: CASSFRSREQYF
CDR3 DNA: TGTGCCAGCAGCTTCAGGTCTCGCGAGCAGTACTTC

D gene: NA
V gene: TRBV21-1
clone size: NA
CDR3 length: 17
J gene: TRBJ1-1
CDR3 protein: CASSAGRGGRGLDEAFF
CDR3 DNA: TGTGCCAGCAGCGCCGGGCGTGGCGGGAGGGGGCTGGATGAAGCTTTCTTT

D gene: NA
V gene: TRBV4-1
clone size: NA
CDR3 length: 14
J gene: TRBJ2-3
CDR3 protein: CASSPALITDTQYF
CDR3 DNA: TGCGCCAGCAGCCCCGCGTTGATCACAGATACGCAGTATTTT

D gene: NA
V gene: TRBV5-1
clone size: NA
CDR3 length: 18
J gene: TRBJ2-1
CDR3 protein: CASSFRDGSLSSYNEQFF
CDR3 DNA: TGCGCCAGCAGCTTCCGGGACGGGAGTCTTAGCTCCTACAATGAGCAGTTCTTC

D gene: TRBD2
V gene: TRBV11-2
clone size: once
CDR3 length: 16
J gene: TRBJ2-2
CDR3 protein: CASSLQRGAPPGELFF
CDR3 DNA: TGTGCCAGCAGCCTCCAGCGGGGGGCCCCCCCCGGGGAGCTGTTTTTT

D gene: NA
V gene: TRBV5-1
clone size: NA
CDR3 length: 14
J gene: TRBJ2-4
CDR3 protein: CASSLYEGGNIQYF
CDR3 DNA: TGCGCCAGCAGCTTGTACGAAGGGGGAAACATTCAGTACTTC

D gene: NA
V gene: TRBV6-5
clone size: NA
CDR3 length: 14
J gene: TRBJ2-1
CDR3 protein: CASSYSGGDNEQFF
CDR3 DNA: TGTGCCAGCAGTTACTCAGGGGGGGACAATGAGCAGTTCTTC

D gene: NA
V gene: TRBV27
clone size: NA
CDR3 length: 14
J gene: TRBJ2-7
CDR3 protein: CASRSPLVVSEQYF
CDR3 DNA: TGTGCCAGCAGAAGCCCCCTAGTGGTCTCCGAGCAGTACTTC

D gene: NA
V gene: TRBV5-8
clone size: NA
CDR3 length: 12
J gene: TRBJ2-1
CDR3 protein: CASSLGVDEQFF
CDR3 DNA: TGTGCCAGCAGCTTGGGGGTGGATGAGCAGTTCTTC

D gene: NA
V gene: TRBV10-2
clone size: NA
CDR3 length: 15
J gene: TRBJ1-2
CDR3 protein: CASRESTGASNGYTF
CDR3 DNA: TGCGCCAGCAGAGAATCAACTGGAGCCAGTAATGGCTACACCTTC

D gene: TRBD1
V gene: TRBV11-2
clone size: NA
CDR3 length: 18
J gene: TRBJ2-7
CDR3 protein: CASSLGFRSGQGGYEQYF
CDR3 DNA: TGTGCCAGCAGCTTAGGATTTAGGTCGGGACAGGGGGGGTACGAGCAGTACTTC

D gene: NA
V gene: TRBV27
clone size: NA
CDR3 length: 15
J gene: TRBJ1-1
CDR3 protein: CASSLSGAGSTEAFF
CDR3 DNA: TGTGCCAGCAGTTTATCTGGGGCAGGATCCACTGAAGCTTTCTTT

D gene: NA
V gene: TRBV6-4
clone size: NA
CDR3 length: 14
J gene: TRBJ1-5
CDR3 protein: CASSDQGLCQPQHF
CDR3 DNA: TGTGCCAGCAGTGACCAGGGTCTATGTCAGCCCCAGCATTTT

D gene: NA
V gene: TRBV7-8
clone size: NA
CDR3 length: 15
J gene: TRBJ1-4
CDR3 protein: CASARTVPFNEKLFF
CDR3 DNA: TGTGCCAGCGCCCGGACAGTTCCTTTTAATGAAAAACTGTTTTTT

D gene: NA
V gene: TRBV28
clone size: NA
CDR3 length: 12
J gene: TRBJ2-1
CDR3 protein: CASSNQGNEQFF
CDR3 DNA: TGTGCCAGCAGTAATCAGGGTAATGAGCAGTTCTTC

D gene: NA
V gene: TRBV4-1
clone size: NA
CDR3 length: 16
J gene: TRBJ1-6
CDR3 protein: CASSQESGRDNSPLHF
CDR3 DNA: TGCGCCAGCAGCCAAGAATCAGGGAGGGATAATTCACCCCTCCACTTT

D gene: TRBD2
V gene: TRBV5-4
clone size: NA
CDR3 length: 15
J gene: TRBJ2-7
CDR3 protein: CASSLVAGGSYEQYF
CDR3 DNA: TGTGCCAGCAGCTTGGTAGCGGGCGGAAGCTACGAGCAGTACTTC

D gene: TRBD1
V gene: TRBV30
clone size: NA
CDR3 length: 14
J gene: TRBJ2-7
CDR3 protein: CAWSPGTGSYEQYF
CDR3 DNA: TGTGCCTGGAGCCCCGGGACAGGATCCTACGAGCAGTACTTC

D gene: NA
V gene: TRBV9
clone size: NA
CDR3 length: 12
J gene: TRBJ1-1
CDR3 protein: CASSKTGTEAFF
CDR3 DNA: TGTGCCAGTAGTAAAACGGGCACTGAAGCTTTCTTT

D gene: NA
V gene: TRBV6-5
clone size: NA
CDR3 length: 13
J gene: TRBJ2-7
CDR3 protein: CASSPSLSDEQYF
CDR3 DNA: TGTGCCAGCAGCCCCTCTCTCTCGGACGAGCAGTACTTC

D gene: TRBD1
V gene: TRBV29-1
clone size: NA
CDR3 length: 16
J gene: TRBJ2-1
CDR3 protein: CSVEPEGQGLDNEQFF
CDR3 DNA: TGCAGCGTTGAACCAGAAGGACAGGGTTTGGACAATGAGCAGTTCTTC

D gene: NA
V gene: TRBV10-3
clone size: NA
CDR3 length: 15
J gene: TRBJ1-5
CDR3 protein: CAISPDREGNQPQHF
CDR3 DNA: TGTGCCATCAGCCCCGATAGGGAGGGCAATCAGCCCCAGCATTTT

D gene: NA
V gene: TRBV19
clone size: NA
CDR3 length: 12
J gene: TRBJ1-2
CDR3 protein: CASLDLNYGYTF
CDR3 DNA: TGTGCCAGCTTGGACCTAAACTATGGCTACACCTTC

D gene: NA
V gene: TRBV5-6
clone size: NA
CDR3 length: 12
J gene: TRBJ1-1
CDR3 protein: CASSLGYTEAFF
CDR3 DNA: TGTGCCAGCAGCTTGGGGTACACTGAAGCTTTCTTT

D gene: TRBD2
V gene: TRBV7-2
clone size: NA
CDR3 length: 17
J gene: TRBJ2-7
CDR3 protein: CASSLSLADEDSYEQYF
CDR3 DNA: TGTGCCAGCAGCTTATCCCTAGCGGATGAGGACTCCTACGAGCAGTACTTC

D gene: NA
V gene: TRBV27
clone size: NA
CDR3 length: 15
J gene: TRBJ1-5
CDR3 protein: CASSLRGLSNQPQHF
CDR3 DNA: TGTGCCAGCAGCCTCAGGGGTCTTAGCAATCAGCCCCAGCATTTT

D gene: TRBD2
V gene: TRBV25-1
clone size: NA
CDR3 length: 14
J gene: TRBJ2-3
CDR3 protein: CASLSTSGPDTQYF
CDR3 DNA: TGTGCCAGCTTATCGACTAGCGGCCCAGATACGCAGTATTTT

D gene: NA
V gene: TRBV6-1
clone size: NA
CDR3 length: 14
J gene: TRBJ1-1
CDR3 protein: CASSELGAGFEAFF
CDR3 DNA: TGTGCCAGCAGTGAGCTGGGGGCAGGTTTTGAAGCTTTCTTT

D gene: TRBD2
V gene: TRBV9
clone size: NA
CDR3 length: 15
J gene: TRBJ2-1
CDR3 protein: CASSPLGREAPHPFF
CDR3 DNA: TGTGCCAGCAGCCCCCTGGGGCGGGAGGCCCCCCATCCGTTCTTC

D gene: NA
V gene: TRBV27
clone size: NA
CDR3 length: 16
J gene: TRBJ2-3
CDR3 protein: CASSPYGGDSTDTQYF
CDR3 DNA: TGTGCCAGCAGTCCCTATGGGGGAGATAGCACAGATACGCAGTATTTT

D gene: NA
V gene: TRBV6-6
clone size: NA
CDR3 length: 13
J gene: TRBJ1-1
CDR3 protein: CASSTPGWTEAFF
CDR3 DNA: TGTGCCAGCAGCACTCCAGGGTGGACTGAAGCTTTCTTT

D gene: TRBD2
V gene: TRBV27
clone size: once
CDR3 length: 20
J gene: TRBJ2-3
CDR3 protein: CASSFSRLPLASGPRHTQYF
CDR3 DNA: TGTGCCAGCAGTTTCTCCCGCCTTCCCTTGGCTAGCGGGCCAAGGCATACGCAGTATTTT

D gene: NA
V gene: TRBV4-2
clone size: NA
CDR3 length: 14
J gene: TRBJ2-3
CDR3 protein: CASSQVKGTDTQYF
CDR3 DNA: TGTGCCAGCAGCCAAGTAAAGGGGACAGATACGCAGTATTTT

D gene: NA
V gene: TRBV27
clone size: NA
CDR3 length: 14
J gene: TRBJ1-4
CDR3 protein: CASSFRGGNEKLFF
CDR3 DNA: TGTGCCAGCAGTTTTAGGGGAGGAAATGAAAAACTGTTTTTT

D gene: NA
V gene: TRBV18
clone size: NA
CDR3 length: 17
J gene: TRBJ2-6
CDR3 protein: CASSPNQVGPGANVLTF
CDR3 DNA: TGTGCCAGCTCACCGAACCAGGTGGGGCCCGGGGCCAACGTCCTGACTTTC